This T cell receptor beta chain was captured in a study of cytomegalovirus exposure and HLA in healthy donors. Study-wide points: Per published reports, the classifier diagnosed cytomegalovirus status with high specificity and sensitivity.

It was with 60 Vbeta and 13 Jbeta primers that the PCR ran. Measured with immunoSEQ multiplex PCR; TCRdb has only the in-frame clones, and not every one. This sample's table has 150,000 to 250,000 clones. Notes on this clone: The antigen is not known.

The CDR3 is 15 amino acids. Germline-derived CDR1 and CDR2 are SGHTA and FQGTGA. Trimming cost V 4 bases and J 7 bases, with 19 bases left between them. The chain recombines TRBV7-3 with TRBJ1-2, with D maybe TRBD1 (6 bases). The clonotype originates from a boy aged 5-17 years in good health and CMV-seronegative. Specimen: PBMCs. CDR3 protein: CASSSQGPVLGGYTF. CDR3 bases: TGTGCCAGCAGCTCACAGGGACCAGTCCTCGGTGGCTACACCTTC.